These 4 T cell receptor beta chains came from one sample sequenced in a study of T cells expressing NK-cell markers. Each CDR3 protein gets one entry in TCRdb, which reprocessed the 5' RACE reads and gives no DNA. This sample's table reports 400,000 to 550,000 distinct CDR3 sequences. The sequencing input was blood T cells: a sorted CD56 or NKG2C T cell subset, CD4+ or CD8+ T cells, or bulk PBMC T cells (not recorded which). Receptors were obtained from a woman aged 18 to 69 in good health.

V is TRBV6-2 or TRBV6-3 and J is TRBJ2-5. CDR3 length: 14 residues. Germline V gives CDR1 MNHEY, CDR2 SVGEGT. The CDR3 reads CASSYSGLQETQYF.

The J gene is TRBJ2-5, the V gene TRBV9; absent DNA, TCRdb's TRBD1 call cannot be checked. The CDR3 runs 13 residues. Looked up from germline, CDR1 is SGDLS and CDR2 is YYNGEE. CDR3 sequence reads: CASSGGQKETQYF.

This chain uses TRBV7-3 with TRBJ2-1; no DNA is available, so the TRBD2 call from TCRdb remains unchecked. Per germline, CDR1 SGHTA and CDR2 FQGTGA. This CDR3 comprises 16 residues. CDR3 region: CASSRTSGVTYNEQFF.

The CDR3 loop is CSVTTTNEKLFF. V usage is TRBV29-1 and J usage is TRBJ1-4. The CDR3 sequence is 12 residues long. Germline assignment: CDR1 SQVTM and CDR2 ANQGSEA.